The subject of this entry is one TCR beta chain. The data are from a study of CD8 T cells in Susac syndrome. Trimming removed 1 base at V and 8 bases at J, with 5 bases between. The CDR3 runs to 11 residues. When the RNA was reverse transcribed, random hexamers were used with an input of roughly 0.5 to 1 ug. One entry per CDR3 protein results from TCRdb running MiXCR on the immunoSEQ multiplex PCR reads. The sample has over 150,000 distinct CDR3 sequences, 90% to 95% seen once. Material: CD4+ T cells from PBMCs. This receptor was identified in a human donor with multiple sclerosis. The rearrangement joins TRBV12-3 or TRBV12-4 to TRBJ1-1; no firm D call. Here the CDR3 reads CASSLGREAFF. CDR3 nucleotides: TGTGCCAGCAGTTTAGGGAGAGAAGCTTTCTTT.